This T cell receptor (beta chain) originates from a study of shared clonotypes between healthy human individuals. Regarding this clone: Its antigen is unidentified.

The repertoire was sequenced with immunoSEQ multiplex PCR; TCRdb's copy has only in-frame clones and lacks some. The profile shows over a million clones, around 78% of them singletons. Findings and caveats of the study: Represented genetic and exposure-history diversity was restricted by having few donors. With several donors compared, about 5.2% of naive CD4 clonotypes were shared.

The source is a man younger than 35 in good health. Some clones in this sample may be carry-over from other donors' samples. The sequencing input was memory CD4+ T cells from PBMCs. Subset noted: CD45RA-negative fraction.

The CDR3 reads CASSPQQGGETQYF. The CDR3 DNA is TGTGCCAGCTCACCCCAACAGGGGGGAGAGACCCAGTACTTC. V gene TRBV18 combines with J gene TRBJ2-5; TRBD1 aligns across 8 bases. Losses at the gene ends were 3 bases for V and 4 bases for J; bases not matched to a gene: 4. The CDR3 has 14 residues. Germline-derived CDR1 and CDR2 are KGHSH and LQKENI.